This TCR beta chain was captured in a study of blood T cell repertoires in COVID-19. Overall study: COVID-19 samples from acute and convalescent phases originated in the United States, Italy and Spain. T cells, B-cell-depleted T cells, or PBMCs supplied cDNA or gDNA.

Profiling relied on immunoSEQ multiplex PCR, and the TCRdb table lists in-frame clones only, not all of them. Among 150,000 or so clones listed, approximately 88% were seen once. This CDR3 contains 13 residues. Germline V gene lookup returns CDR1 SGHNT and CDR2 YYREEE (reference sequence). V shed 2 bases, J shed 7 bases, and the junction held 4 bases outside the gene matches. This clone was observed a handful of times. The sample comprised peripheral blood. The chain employs TRBV5-4 and TRBJ2-7; 9 nucleotides line up with TRBD1. This sequence was found in a man aged 50 or older with acute or convalescent COVID-19. In DNA, the CDR3 is TGTGCCAGCAGCTTATCCGGGACAGGGGAGCAGTACTTC. It yields the protein CASSLSGTGEQYF. Complete variable domain (other parts from reference TRBV5-4 and TRBJ2-7): ETGVTQSPTHLIKTRGQQVTLRCSSQSGHNTVSWYQQALGQGPQFIFQYYREEENGRGNFPPRFSGLQFPNYSSELNVNALELDDSALYLCASSLSGTGEQYFGPGTRLTVT.